Included here is one T cell receptor beta chain sequence, with context. What antigen it recognizes has not been identified. Per-nucleotide qualities are absent, and no much larger clonotype sits a single base away. The CDR3 regions of human TCRbeta chains were analyzed by immunosequencing. From the authors' description of their analysis: Repertoire TCRs were checked for matches against a reference library of SARS-CoV-2-specific TCRs that had been generated using the MIRA antigen-specificity platform. Breadth was defined as the fraction of unique TCRs that were SARS-CoV-2-associated. Depth was defined as the fraction of total T cells that were SARS-CoV-2-associated. Using the MIRA data, each spike-specific TCR was mapped to the spike region that the TCR reacts to and placed in a CD4 or CD8 class. Log10-transformed breadth and depth values were compared by one-way ANOVA with Sidak's multiple comparisons tests. In TCRdb, the immuneACCESS table is reduced to in-frame sequences with V and J assigned. These tables do not hold every clone; where another copy was compared, an unresolved V gene accounts for under half, and the others remain unexplained. V and J calls and clone size are as listed in that table; D and trimming were resolved from the DNA. This sample gives 150,000 to 200,000 clones in total; 85% to 90% of them show up just once. Jointly, the top ten make up about 6.9% of the sample.

This entry is derived from a study of T cell responses to AZD1222 COVID-19 vaccine (dated by TCRdb to the early 2020s). Background on the whole study: Because spike-specific TCR depth and breadth did not differ between the two schedules, AZD1222 recipients who got a second dose at roughly 4 weeks were pooled with those who got a second dose at roughly 12 weeks. TCR sequencing covered over 230 trial participants: about 210 given two doses of AZD1222 and around 25 given two doses of MenACWY control vaccine. Trial participants were enrolled into age subgroups of 18-55, 56-69 and 70-plus years, which contained around 140, 26 and 57 TCR-sequenced participants, respectively.

Paper-wide results and their limitations: After two AZD1222 doses, spike-specific TCR breadth and depth were significantly higher than at day 0 and than in MenACWY recipients. Vaccine-associated CD4 TCRs spanned the whole spike protein, with dominant responses in regions 160-218 and 743-854. Conclusions about previously exposed vaccinees are limited because only six or seven AZD1222 recipients were SARS-CoV-2 seropositive at baseline. In the small 56-69-year group, the increase in depth fell short of significance, most likely because of low power. Reportedly, almost half of the unique spike-specific TCRs recognized epitopes lying outside the regions that are mutated in the B.1.351 and B.1.1.7 variants. Most participants were white British and females outnumbered males, and the authors suggested that clonal diversity may have been underestimated. Because no day 14 peak-response samples were available, the repertoires could be characterized only after the peak T cell response.

The germline V gene encodes CDR1 SQVTM and CDR2 ANQGSEA. From the cysteine up to the phenylalanine, the CDR3 has a length of 11 residues. The kept DNA is CDR3 alone, 33 bases in frame from the first base. V is shortened by 6 bases, J by 5 bases, and the region joining them spans 9 bases. What this sample's time point label stands for: baseline before first vaccination. Vaccinee samples were obtained from the UK trials COV001 and COV002, which included a single-blind randomized controlled phase 2/3 trial of AZD1222 (ChAdOx1 nCoV-19) in healthy adults. For TCRbeta chain sequencing, PBMC samples were collected from trial participants at day 0 and at day 28 after the second dose.

The sequenced sample was peripheral blood, obtained on day 0 of AZD1222 vaccination. The rearrangement combines TRBV29-1 with TRBJ2-3; 6 matching bases give a weak D call of TRBD2. The TCR sequence derives from an adult in good health. The encoded CDR3 is CSVRGGDTQYF. The sequence in DNA is TGCAGCGTACGGGGAGGAGATACGCAGTATTTT.